This TCR beta chain came from a study of T cell repertoires in cytomegalovirus infection. Study summary: CMV epitopes, recently identified HLA-C-restricted and well-studied HLA-B-restricted, were used. Public TCR beta signatures indicated both CMV infection and matching HLA type.

Broader study findings: The ex vivo response was dominated by HLA-C-restricted CMV-specific TCR beta clonotypes. Using cumulative public TCR beta family frequency, the authors identified those who carried CMV together with the relevant HLA.

On this clonotype itself: Antigen unknown.

Using its own MiXCR run on the reads, TCRdb lists one record per CDR3 protein. Among 250,000 to 300,000 distinct CDR3 sequences listed, roughly a fifth were seen once. Germline values: CDR1 SGDLS, CDR2 YYNGEE. The CDR3 consists of 15 residues. With 4 bases clipped from V and 2 bases from J, the junction kept 9 bases outside the gene matches. The sequencing here drew on cultured PBMCs, taken from culture after CMV antigen stimulation. The receptor's source is a human donor in good health (CMV status not recorded). Some clones in this sample may be carry-over from other donors' samples. The V gene is TRBV9, the J gene TRBJ2-7, with TRBD1 matching 7 bases. Here the CDR3 DNA reads TGTGCCAGCAGCACGACAGGGCACGGAGCCTACGAGCAGTACTTC. It translates to CASSTTGHGAYEQYF.